The 12 T cell receptor beta chains given below trace back to one sample, sequenced in a study of blood T cell repertoires in COVID-19. Method: immunoSEQ multiplex PCR; TCRdb's copy keeps in-frame clones and lacks some. The repertoire has some 120,000 clones, approximately 86% of them found once; the top ten carry about 17%. Sequenced input: peripheral blood. Receptors were obtained from a woman aged 45-65 years who had recovered from COVID-19.

This clone was counted a single time. The CDR3 here is CASSLTGVNEQYF. The DNA of the CDR3 is TGTGCCAGCAGCTTAACAGGTGTCAACGAGCAGTACTTC. The rearrangement uses TRBV7-9 and TRBJ2-7, with TRBD1 as a possible D gene (5 bases). V lost 2 bases, J lost 5 bases, and 10 bases lay in between. This CDR3 contains 13 residues. Germline V gene sequence: CDR1 SEHNR, CDR2 FQNEAQ (reference sequence).

The chain uses TRBV5-5 and TRBJ1-2; 12 bases fit TRBD1. The V and J ends lost 4 bases and 6 bases, in that order; junction bases with no gene match: 13. CDR1 SGHKS and CDR2 YYEKEE come from the germline V gene (reference sequence). This CDR3 has 17 amino acids. In DNA form, the CDR3 reads TGTGCCAGCAGCCGGCCGGGACAGGGGGCGCGAAGGGATGGCTACACCTTC. This sequence encodes CASSRPGQGARRDGYTF.

This chain joins TRBV2 and TRBJ2-1; D is possibly TRBD1 (6 bases). V lost 8 bases and J 4 bases, leaving 15 bases between the germline ends. The CDR3 sequence is 14 residues long. The germline V gene has CDR1 SNHLY and CDR2 FYNNEI. DNA for the CDR3: TGTGCCAGCCTGAGGGGGAGTCTTTACAATGAGCAGTTCTTC. Amino acids: CASLRGSLYNEQFF.

The gene calls are TRBV30 and TRBJ1-5; TRBD1 matches 7 bases. This CDR3 region has 14 residues. Germline V CDR1 and CDR2: GTSNPN, SVGIG (reference sequence). V shed 0 bases and J 7 bases; nucleotides not matched to a gene: 6. CDR3 in DNA: TGTGCCTGGAGTGTTTTAACAGGGGACCAGCCCCAGCATTTT. It specifies CAWSVLTGDQPQHF.

V and J are TRBV19 and TRBJ1-2; 8 nucleotides agree with TRBD1. The CDR3 has 16 amino acids. V shed 6 bases, J shed 0 bases, and the junction held 9 bases outside the gene matches. Germline lookup yields CDR1 LNHDA and CDR2 SQIVND (reference sequence). The CDR3 DNA reads TGTGCCAGTAGGCTTGGACAGGGTGTGACTAACTATGGCTACACCTTC. Translated: CASRLGQGVTNYGYTF.

The chain employs TRBV7-8 and TRBJ1-3; unclear D gene. This CDR3 has 13 amino acids. Trimming cost V 2 bases and J 8 bases, with 10 bases left between them. The V gene's germline CDR1 is SGHVS and CDR2 FQNEAQ. The chain's CDR3 is CASSLFREDTIYF. Here the CDR3 DNA reads TGTGCCAGCAGCTTATTTCGAGAGGACACCATATATTTT.

The chain couples TRBV19 to TRBJ1-1; 7 bases match TRBD1. In germline, CDR1 is LNHDA, CDR2 SQIVND (reference sequence). The CDR3 sequence is 15 residues long. J lost 0 bases, V lost 5 bases, and 6 bases had no gene match. CDR3 amino acids: CASSSLTGMNTEAFF. CDR3 nucleotides: TGTGCCAGTAGTTCCCTGACAGGGATGAACACTGAAGCTTTCTTT.

The chain links TRBV5-1 to TRBJ2-2; D possibly corresponds to TRBD1 (5 bases). The CDR3 totals 13 residues. Trimming took 4 bases from V and 6 from J, leaving 10 bases between them. The germline V gene encodes CDR1 SGHRS and CDR2 YFSETQ. CDR3 DNA sequence: TGCGCCAGCAGCAGCAGGGTGCCCGGGGAGCTGTTTTTT. It is translated as CASSSRVPGELFF.

The chain recombines TRBV12-5 with TRBJ2-1; the match to TRBD1 covers 10 bases. The V gene's germline CDR1 is LGHNT and CDR2 FRNRAP. V shed 6 bases and J 10 bases; nucleotides not matched to a gene: 12. The CDR3 runs 15 residues. In DNA, the CDR3 is TGTGCTAGTGGACTCGGGACAGGGGTAAGGGGGGAGCAGTTCTTC. It is translated as CASGLGTGVRGEQFF.

The V call is TRBV9, the J call TRBJ2-5; D not certain. V was pared by 0 bases and J by 0 bases, with 6 bases between. Germline CDR1 reads SGDLS; CDR2 reads YYNGEE. This CDR3 comprises 14 residues. The CDR3 is CASSVAVYQETQYF. The CDR3 DNA follows: TGTGCCAGCAGCGTAGCTGTATACCAAGAGACCCAGTACTTC.

This chain connects TRBV3-1 (or the pseudogene TRBV3-2) to TRBJ2-7, with 9 bases fitting TRBD1. The CDR3 is made up of 16 amino acids. CDR1 is LGHDT, CDR2 YNNKEL, per germline (reference sequence). V trimming: 5 bases; J trimming: 0 bases; junction bases outside the gene matches: 8. The CDR3 coding sequence is TGTGCCAGCAGCGCTCCCGGGACAGGGTCCTCCTACGAGCAGTACTTC. Translated: CASSAPGTGSSYEQYF.

The sample holds one count of this clone. The chain links TRBV15 to TRBJ2-5, with D tentatively TRBD1 (5 bases). This CDR3 has 15 residues. Germline lookup yields CDR1 LNHNV and CDR2 YYDKDF (reference sequence). Trimming shortened V by 0 bases and J by 2 bases, and 10 bases separated the two germline ends. The CDR3 DNA is TGTGCCACCAGCAGAGATGGGGCAGGGCAAGAGACCCAGTACTTC. It codes for CATSRDGAGQETQYF.